The clone carrying this T cell receptor (beta chain) was seen only once. No antigen is known for it. This table comes from immunoSEQ multiplex PCR, and its TCRdb copy is limited to in-frame clones, with some not included. The table lists roughly 130,000 clones, 85% to 90% of them singletons. The data stem from a study of cytomegalovirus exposure and HLA in healthy donors. Broader study findings: Listed as cytomegalovirus-associated were 150 to 200 TCR beta chains. Among TCR sequences, most were rare, though some public TCRs appeared in many donors.

The receptor was isolated from a man under 40 in good health and CMV-seronegative. Input material: PBMCs.

The CDR3 here is CAWTDRSSYNSPLHF. Written as DNA, the CDR3 is TGTGCCTGGACCGACAGGAGCTCCTATAATTCACCCCTCCACTTT. The rearrangement uses TRBV30 and TRBJ1-6; D possibly corresponds to TRBD1 (6 bases). CDR1 is GTSNPN and CDR2 is SVGIG in the germline V gene (reference sequence). Trimming cost V 4 bases and J 0 bases, with 10 bases left between them. There are 15 residues in the CDR3.